This TCR beta chain emerged from a study of identical twins. General study points: Abundant cord blood beta clonotypes carried fewer insertions; memory repertoires showed none. Analyses based on zero insertions could be partly confounded by invariant MAIT and iNKT cells. Surplus twin overlap in beta out-of-frame sequences was less pronounced. The study found excess low generation probability among twin-shared out-of-frame alpha sequences.

Trimming shortened V by 2 bases and J by 0 bases, and 10 bases separated the two germline ends. Germline lookup yields CDR1 SGHRS and CDR2 YFSETQ. The CDR3 is 15 residues long. This clonotype was counted only a few times. The antigen remains unidentified. TCRdb reprocessed the 5' RACE reads with MiXCR, giving one entry per CDR3 protein. The table lists 200,000 to 250,000 distinct CDR3 sequences, more than 12% of them singletons. The sequence came from a woman aged 18-29 years in good health. Specimen: memory (CD45RO+) T cells sorted from blood. The rearrangement joins TRBV5-1 to TRBJ2-3; D call uncertain. As DNA, the CDR3 is TGCGCCAGCAGCTTCCAGATCTTGAGCACAGATACGCAGTATTTT. Its protein product is CASSFQILSTDTQYF.